This T cell receptor (beta chain) stems from a study of regulatory T cells in long-lasting Graves disease. Points from the study as a whole: Persistent cases favored TRBV28, TRBJ1-2 and TRBJ2-5.

Researchers made TCR beta libraries by using iRepertoire HTBI primers and running Arm-PCR on CDR3 regions. TCRdb re-called the multiplex PCR reads with MiXCR, one entry per CDR3 protein. The sample lists roughly 500,000 distinct CDR3 sequences; about 14% were seen once. Note on this clonotype: What it binds is not known.

V shed 3 bases, J shed 5 bases, and the junction held 12 bases outside the gene matches. Germline lookup yields CDR1 KGHSH and CDR2 LQKENI. This CDR3 spans 17 amino acids. Indicated time point: newly diagnosed GD, antithyroid drugs for less than 3 months. PBMC-derived RNA was used for the TCR library. Another study also made use of these data, one on T cells in Graves' hyperthyroidism and ophthalmopathy. That work contributes: First-round RT-PCR with HTBI primers amplified the TCR CDR3 region.

The J gene is TRBJ1-1, the V gene TRBV18, with 10 bases aligning to TRBD1. The sequencing used peripheral blood mononuclear cells (PBMCs), collected at new diagnosis, from a patient treated with antithyroid drugs. The receptor was derived from a man in his thirties or forties with Graves disease. CDR3 DNA: TGTGCCAGCTCACCCCCGGGACAGGGGAGGTTTGGGACTGAAGCTTTCTTT. It is translated as CASSPPGQGRFGTEAFF.